What follows is one TCR beta chain and its context. Different DNA sequences within this sample yield the same CDR3. The split of CD4+ cells yielded CD45RA+ naive and CD45RA-negative memory subsets. This sample is drawn from a study of shared clonotypes between healthy human individuals. Measured with immunoSEQ multiplex PCR; TCRdb has only the in-frame clones, and not every one. The sample consists of 2,500,000 or so clones, 93% of them appearing once. This CDR3 has 13 residues. Germline V lookup: CDR1 MDHEN, CDR2 SYDVKM. With 6 bases clipped from V and 4 bases from J, the junction kept 5 bases outside the gene matches.

The chain has TRBV28 and TRBJ2-7; 8 bases line up with TRBD1. This clonotype was sampled from a young man in good health. Some clones in this sample may be carry-over from other donors' samples. Sequenced material: naive CD4+ T cells from PBMCs. Regarding subset: CD45RA+ positively selected. The chain's CDR3 is CASRGTGPYEQYF. CDR3 in DNA: TGTGCCAGCAGAGGGACAGGCCCATACGAGCAGTACTTC. Combining the CDR3 with reference TRBV28 and TRBJ2-7 gives the whole variable domain DVKVTQSSRYLVKRTGEKVFLECVQDMDHENMFWYRQDPGLGLRLIYFSYDVKMKEKGDIPEGYSVSREKKERFSLILESASTNQTSMYLCASRGTGPYEQYFGPGTRLTVT.